This TCR beta chain was recorded in a study of CD8 T cells in ankylosing spondylitis. Study-level points and caveats: Blood of patients with ankylosing spondylitis appeared to be characterized by a TCR beta motif of several highly homologous variants. Some of the motif variants had earlier been found in reactive arthritis patients' fluid and blood.

Generation of TCR beta libraries employed quantitative 5'-RACE incorporating molecular barcodes. One entry per CDR3 protein, called by TCRdb with MiXCR from the 5' RACE reads. The sample yields fewer than 500,000 distinct CDR3 sequences, about 24% seen once. In the case of this clonotype: Its antigen is not identified.

This CDR3 comprises 16 residues. Germline CDR1 and CDR2: KGHDR and SFDVKD. V was shortened by 2 bases and J by 4 bases, with 15 bases between the two germline ends. This receptor was taken from a male donor with ankylosing spondylitis. The sample comprised blood, either unsorted or a sorted T cell fraction (not recorded which). V usage is TRBV24-1 and J usage is TRBJ2-3; D unresolved. In DNA, the CDR3 is TGTGCCACCAGTGATTCCTTTCCCTCAGAACCAGATACGCAGTATTTT. It is translated as CATSDSFPSEPDTQYF.